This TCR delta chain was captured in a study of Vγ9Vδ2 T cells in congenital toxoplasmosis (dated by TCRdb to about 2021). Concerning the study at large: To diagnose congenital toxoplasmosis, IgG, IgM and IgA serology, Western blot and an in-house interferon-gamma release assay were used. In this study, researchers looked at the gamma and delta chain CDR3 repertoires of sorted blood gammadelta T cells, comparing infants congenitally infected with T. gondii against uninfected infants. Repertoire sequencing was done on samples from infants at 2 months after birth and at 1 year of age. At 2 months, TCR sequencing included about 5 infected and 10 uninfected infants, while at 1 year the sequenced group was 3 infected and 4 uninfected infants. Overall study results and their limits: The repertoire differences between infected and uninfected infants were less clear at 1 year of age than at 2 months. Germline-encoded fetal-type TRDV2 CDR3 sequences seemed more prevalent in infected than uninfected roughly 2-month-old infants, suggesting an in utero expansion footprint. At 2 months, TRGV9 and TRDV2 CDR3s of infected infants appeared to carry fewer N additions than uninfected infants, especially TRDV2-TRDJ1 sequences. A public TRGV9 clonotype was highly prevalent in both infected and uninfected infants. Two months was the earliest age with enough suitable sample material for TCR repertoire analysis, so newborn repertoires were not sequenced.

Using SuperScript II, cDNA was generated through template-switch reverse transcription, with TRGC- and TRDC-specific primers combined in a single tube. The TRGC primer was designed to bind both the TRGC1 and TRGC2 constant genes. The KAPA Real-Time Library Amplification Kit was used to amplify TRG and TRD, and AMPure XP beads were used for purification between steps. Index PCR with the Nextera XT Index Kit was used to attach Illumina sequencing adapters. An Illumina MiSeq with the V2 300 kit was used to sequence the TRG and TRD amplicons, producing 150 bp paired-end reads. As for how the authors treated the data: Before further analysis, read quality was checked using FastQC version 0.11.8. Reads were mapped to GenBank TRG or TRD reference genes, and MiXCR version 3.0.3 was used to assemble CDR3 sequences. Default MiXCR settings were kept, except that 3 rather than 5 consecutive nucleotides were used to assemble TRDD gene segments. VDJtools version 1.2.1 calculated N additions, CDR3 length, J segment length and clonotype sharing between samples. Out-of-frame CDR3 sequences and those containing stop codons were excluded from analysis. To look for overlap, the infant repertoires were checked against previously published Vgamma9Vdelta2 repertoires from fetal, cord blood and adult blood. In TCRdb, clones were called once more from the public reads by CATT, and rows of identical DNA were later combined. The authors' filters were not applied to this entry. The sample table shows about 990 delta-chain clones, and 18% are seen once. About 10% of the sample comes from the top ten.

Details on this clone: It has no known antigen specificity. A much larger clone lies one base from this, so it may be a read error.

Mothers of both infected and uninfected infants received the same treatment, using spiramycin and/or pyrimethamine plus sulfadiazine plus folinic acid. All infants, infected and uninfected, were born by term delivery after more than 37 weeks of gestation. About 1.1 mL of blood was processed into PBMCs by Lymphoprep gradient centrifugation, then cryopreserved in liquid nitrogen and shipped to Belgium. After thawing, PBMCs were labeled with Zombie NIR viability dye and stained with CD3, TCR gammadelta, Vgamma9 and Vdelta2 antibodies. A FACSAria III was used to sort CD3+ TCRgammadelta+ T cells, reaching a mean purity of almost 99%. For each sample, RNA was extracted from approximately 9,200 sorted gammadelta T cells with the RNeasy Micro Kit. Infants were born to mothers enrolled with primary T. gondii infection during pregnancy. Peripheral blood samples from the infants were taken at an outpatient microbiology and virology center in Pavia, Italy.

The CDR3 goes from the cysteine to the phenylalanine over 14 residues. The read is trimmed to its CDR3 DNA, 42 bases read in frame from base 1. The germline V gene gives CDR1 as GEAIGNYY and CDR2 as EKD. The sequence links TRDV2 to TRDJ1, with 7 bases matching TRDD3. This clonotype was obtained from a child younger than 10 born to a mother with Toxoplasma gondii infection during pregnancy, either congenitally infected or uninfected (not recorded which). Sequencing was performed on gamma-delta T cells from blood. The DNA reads TGTGCCCGTGACACCTGGGGGTACACCGATAAACTCATCTTT. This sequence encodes CARDTWGYTDKLIF.